These 9 T cell receptor beta chains originate from one sample sequenced in a study of blood T cell repertoires in COVID-19. Assay used: immunoSEQ multiplex PCR; TCRdb lists only in-frame clones, some missing. The sample records fewer than 300,000 clones, 70% to 90% being singletons. The specimen was PBMCs or T cells enriched from blood (not recorded which). The receptors were gathered from a woman younger than 45 who had recovered from COVID-19.

The J gene is TRBJ1-5, the V gene TRBV15, with TRBD1 identical over 10 bases. CDR1 is LNHNV and CDR2 is YYDKDF in the germline V gene (reference sequence). The V segment lost 3 bases and the J segment 7 bases; nucleotides outside the gene matches: 3. The CDR3 is 14 residues long. This chain's CDR3 is CATSRTDRGQPQHF. CDR3 bases: TGTGCCACCAGCAGGACGGACAGGGGGCAGCCCCAGCATTTT.

This clone was seen just once. The chain joins TRBV28 to TRBJ1-5; 7 bases are a match to TRBD1. J gave up 1 base and V 8 bases, and 8 bases lay outside the gene matches. This CDR3 spans 15 amino acids. Germline V gives CDR1 MDHEN, CDR2 SYDVKM. CDR3 protein: CASALRDRSNQPQHF. The CDR3 nucleotides read TGTGCCAGCGCCCTCCGGGACAGAAGCAATCAGCCCCAGCATTTT.

The sample holds a few counts of this clone. The rearrangement uses TRBV6-5 and TRBJ2-3; D possibly corresponds to TRBD2 (6 bases). CDR3 length equals 15 residues. Trimming took 0 bases from V and 4 from J, leaving 11 bases between them. Germline assignment: CDR1 MNHEY and CDR2 SVGAGI. The CDR3 bases are TGTGCCAGCAGTTACTCCGGGGGAGCCGCAGATACGCAGTATTTT. Protein sequence: CASSYSGGAADTQYF.

The chain combines TRBV5-1 with TRBJ2-2; no clear D. Germline CDR1 is SGHRS and CDR2 is YFSETQ. Trimming shortened V by 4 bases and J by 6 bases, and 7 bases separated the two germline ends. The CDR3 has 12 residues. CDR3 amino acids: CASSPPSGELFF. The CDR3 DNA is TGCGCCAGCAGCCCCCCGTCCGGGGAGCTGTTTTTT.

The rearrangement links TRBV19 to TRBJ2-1; 9 nucleotides line up with TRBD1. This CDR3 is 18 amino acids long. Germline CDR1 is LNHDA and CDR2 is SQIVND (reference sequence). The V gene end was trimmed by 6 bases and the J gene end by 4 bases; junction bases not matched to a gene: 16. CDR3: CASRPTLRRDRAYNEQFF. In nucleotides, the CDR3 is TGTGCCAGTAGACCAACCCTTCGCCGGGACAGGGCGTACAATGAGCAGTTCTTC.

The genes are TRBV30 and TRBJ1-2, with a possible D match to TRBD1 (6 bases). Germline V gene data show CDR1 as GTSNPN and CDR2 as SVGIG (reference sequence). The CDR3 has 13 residues. Trimming left V 2 bases short and J 8 bases short, with 15 bases between. In nucleotides, the CDR3 is TGTGCCTGGAGTTACAGGGTTTCAGACGGCTACACCTTC. Residues: CAWSYRVSDGYTF.

The CDR3 here is CATSAARITYNEQFF. In DNA form, the CDR3 reads TGTGCCACCAGTGCCGCCAGAATCACCTACAATGAGCAGTTCTTC. The chain recombines TRBV24-1 with TRBJ2-1, with D hard to call. V lost 5 bases and J lost 2, with 12 bases in between. Germline V CDR1 and CDR2: KGHDR, SFDVKD. This CDR3 is 15 amino acids long.

The genes are TRBV20-1 and TRBJ1-1; D remains ambiguous. Trimming removed 6 bases at V and 7 bases at J, with 9 bases between. CDR1 is DFQATT, CDR2 SNEGSKA, per germline (reference sequence). The length of the CDR3 is 10 residues. In DNA, the CDR3 is TGCAGTGCCGAGGTCGGTGAAGCTTTCTTT. Translated: CSAEVGEAFF.

The chain combines TRBV28 with TRBJ1-6; 9 positions agree with TRBD1. The germline gives CDR1 MDHEN, CDR2 SYDVKM. J gave up 10 bases and V 6 bases, and 10 bases lay outside the gene matches. The CDR3 totals 15 residues. CDR3 in DNA: TGTGCCAGCAGAACCGGGACAGGGACGCTCTCACCCCTCCACTTT. Encoded protein: CASRTGTGTLSPLHF. Full variable domain (remainder filled in from reference TRBV28 and TRBJ1-6): DVKVTQSSRYLVKRTGEKVFLECVQDMDHENMFWYRQDPGLGLRLIYFSYDVKMKEKGDIPEGYSVSREKKERFSLILESASTNQTSMYLCASRTGTGTLSPLHFGNGTRLTVT.